One T cell receptor (beta chain) is described in this entry. The data originate from a study of patients and donors after allogeneic stem cell transplantation. This CDR3 is 11 amino acids long. Germline V lookup: CDR1 SGHRS, CDR2 YFSETQ. V dropped 4 bases and J dropped 7 bases, with 6 bases sitting between them. TCRdb re-called the RT-PCR reads with MiXCR, one entry per CDR3 protein. The table records more than 850,000 distinct CDR3 sequences, around 17% of them present only once. The source of this sequence is a human donor who was either an allogeneic HSCT recipient or a stem cell or donor lymphocyte infusion donor (not recorded which). It is not recorded whose cells these are; they may come from a transplant donor. This rearrangement joins TRBV5-1 to TRBJ2-1; D remains unclear. What was sequenced was blood, either unsorted or a sorted T cell fraction (not recorded which). The CDR3 is CASSVLNEQFF. The DNA of the CDR3 is TGCGCCAGCAGCGTACTTAATGAGCAGTTCTTC.